This TCR beta chain came from a study of monozygotic twins with inflammatory bowel disease. Notes on the study in general: TCRbeta inverse Simpson diversity was decreased in IBD patients versus healthy co-twins.

Concerning this clonotype: Its antigen is still unknown.

The V gene's germline CDR1 is SGHTA and CDR2 FQGNSA. The CDR3 has 14 residues. Starting material for each TCR library was around 3.5 ug of total RNA. During cDNA synthesis, UMIs that each contained a 6-nucleotide sample barcode were added by means of template switching. TCRdb reprocessed the 5' RACE reads, with one entry per CDR3 protein and no DNA. Recorded for this sample: some 450,000 distinct CDR3 sequences. Sequencing used blood. The origin of this receptor is a human donor with ulcerative colitis or Crohn's disease, or a healthy co-twin of an affected twin (not recorded which). The chain uses TRBV7-2 and TRBJ2-7; TCRdb calls TRBD2, which cannot be checked without DNA. The CDR3 reads CASSLGLVRYEQYF.